This T cell receptor (beta chain) was recorded in a study of T cells in Graves' hyperthyroidism and ophthalmopathy. Regions amplified from RNA transcripts were the TCR beta CDR3 regions. HTBI primers were used for first-round RT-PCR of the TCR CDR3. MiXCR, run by TCRdb on the multiplex PCR reads, gives a single entry per CDR3 protein. Of around 270,000 distinct CDR3 sequences in the sample, roughly 18% were seen once. In germline, CDR1 is SGDLS, CDR2 YYNGEE. The CDR3 length is 15 residues. The trim removed 2 bases at V and 4 bases at J, leaving 7 bases unmatched. Study-level findings and limits: Ophthalmopathy and stable hyperthyroidism were separated by a 13 V-J model.

Clinical Activity Scores of at least 3, NOSPECS grades of at least 4 and durations under 3 months characterized ophthalmopathy patients. Criteria for exclusion of patients were uncontrolled infection, other autoimmune disease, pregnancy or lactation. This clonotype was detected a few times. Its antigen is as yet unknown. J is TRBJ1-2 and V is TRBV9; TRBD1 agrees at 8 bases. The source material was blood. The sequence derives from a man aged 50 or older with Graves' ophthalmopathy. CDR3 sequence (DNA): TGTGCCAGCAGCGTGGACAGGGAATCCCCCTATGGCTACACCTTC. Residues: CASSVDRESPYGYTF.